This T cell receptor beta chain comes out of a study of blood T cell repertoires in COVID-19. At the level of the study: Acute and convalescent COVID-19 specimens originated in the United States, Italy and Spain. The cDNA or gDNA used as material had been derived from T cells, B-cell-depleted T cells, or PBMCs.

Germline V CDR1 and CDR2: SEHNR, FQNEAQ (reference sequence). CDR3 length: 15 amino acids. The J segment lost 14 bases and the V segment lost 5 bases, leaving 15 bases of the junction unmatched. Original processing notes: Cell counts per sample came from amplifying reference gene primers. Sequenced by immunoSEQ multiplex PCR; TCRdb stores in-frame clones only, minus some. For V, J and clone size, that table is used; D and trimming come from the DNA. The data show tens of thousands of clones, with over 60% seen just once and roughly 2% held by the top ten. This receptor was taken from a man between 60 and 70 years old with active COVID-19. The sample taken for sequencing was peripheral blood. The chain links TRBV7-9 to TRBJ1-6, with TRBD1 identical over 7 bases. DNA for the CDR3: TGTGCCAGCAGCAAACGGCGGGACAGTTTGCCATCCCTCCACTTT. It is translated as CASSKRRDSLPSLHF. Supplemented by reference TRBV7-9 and TRBJ1-6, the full variable domain reads DTGVSQNPRHKITKRGQNVTFRCDPISEHNRLYWYRQTLGQGPEFLTYFQNEAQLEKSRLLSDRFSAERPKGSFSTLEIQRTEQGDSAMYLCASSKRRDSLPSLHFGNGTRLTVT.